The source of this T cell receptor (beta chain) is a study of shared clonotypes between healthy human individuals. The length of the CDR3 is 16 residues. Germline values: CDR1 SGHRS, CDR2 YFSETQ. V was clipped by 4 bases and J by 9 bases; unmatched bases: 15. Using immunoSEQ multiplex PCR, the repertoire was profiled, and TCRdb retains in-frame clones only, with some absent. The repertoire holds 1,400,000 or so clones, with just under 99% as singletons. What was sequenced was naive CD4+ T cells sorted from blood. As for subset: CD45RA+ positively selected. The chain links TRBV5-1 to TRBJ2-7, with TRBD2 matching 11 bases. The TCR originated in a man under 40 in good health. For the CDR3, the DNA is TGCGCCAGCAGCGAATCATTCGGGACTAGCGGAACCCGGCAGTACTTC. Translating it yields CASSESFGTSGTRQYF.